This TCR beta chain comes out of a study of identical twins. CDR1 is MNHEY, CDR2 SMNVEV, per germline (reference sequence). V was clipped by 3 bases and J by 4 bases, with 9 bases between them. The length of the CDR3 is 14 residues. A universal primer binding site was introduced by template switching. The final cDNA contained unique molecular identifiers. In TCRdb, the 5' RACE reads were re-called with MiXCR into one record per CDR3 protein. The table shows some 210,000 distinct CDR3 sequences, with 15% occurring only once. This same sample was also part of a study on T cells expressing NK-cell markers. As reported in that work: From sorted CD3+CD56+NKG2C+, CD3+CD56+NKG2C- and CD3+CD56-NKG2C+ T cells came the TCR beta repertoires. The authors restricted sorting to alpha-beta TCR T cells with an anti-gamma-delta TCR antibody in several experiments.

The J gene is TRBJ2-2, the V gene TRBV27; the D gene is possibly TRBD2 (6 bases). The sequenced sample consisted of CD8+ T cells sorted from blood. This receptor was taken from a woman younger than 35 in good health. The CDR3: CASSFWGGTGELFF. The CDR3 DNA follows: TGTGCCAGCAGTTTCTGGGGAGGCACCGGGGAGCTGTTTTTT.